The present T cell receptor beta chain was sequenced within a study of blood T cell repertoires in COVID-19. On the study more broadly: Sites in the United States, Italy and Spain provided acute and convalescent COVID-19 samples. PBMCs, B-cell-depleted T cells, or T cells were the source of the cDNA or gDNA that made up the material.

The CDR3 runs to 16 residues. The junction had 8 bases not matched to a gene; V was cut back by 3 bases and J by 2 bases. Germline V CDR1 and CDR2: DFQATT, SNEGSKA (reference sequence). Original analysis: Reference gene primer amplification gave estimated nucleated cell counts. The table came from immunoSEQ multiplex PCR; TCRdb's copy has only in-frame clones and leaves some out. V and J calls and clone size are those listed in that table; D and trimming were worked out from the DNA. The data contain some 180,000 clones, around 83% of them singletons. The gene calls are TRBV20-1 and TRBJ2-7, with 12 bases aligning to TRBD2. This TCR was recovered from a human donor in a cohort sampled during active COVID-19. The material sequenced was peripheral blood. The CDR3 sequence: CSASGLAGRPTYEQYF. Here the CDR3 DNA reads TGCAGTGCTAGTGGACTAGCGGGAAGACCTACCTACGAGCAGTACTTC.